This T cell receptor beta chain is drawn from a study of T cell repertoires in cytomegalovirus infection. A word on this clonotype: Its antigen is undetermined.

Each CDR3 protein is one row after TCRdb ran MiXCR on the reads. The sample holds fewer than 1,000,000 distinct CDR3 sequences; less than 35% are singletons and the top ten take more than 12%. CDR1 is LNHDA, CDR2 SQIVND, per germline (reference sequence). The length of the CDR3 is 14 residues. The ends were cut back, 5 bases at V and 4 bases at J, with 15 bases in the middle. This chain links TRBV19 with TRBJ2-7; D not certain. Here the sequenced sample was cultured CD8+ T cells from PBMCs, taken from culture after CMV antigen stimulation. The sequence derives from a human donor in good health (CMV status not recorded). Some clones in this sample may be carry-over from other donors' samples. This CDR3 reads CASSPFGRAYEQYF. CDR3 DNA sequence: TGTGCCAGTAGTCCCTTCGGACGGGCTTACGAGCAGTACTTC.